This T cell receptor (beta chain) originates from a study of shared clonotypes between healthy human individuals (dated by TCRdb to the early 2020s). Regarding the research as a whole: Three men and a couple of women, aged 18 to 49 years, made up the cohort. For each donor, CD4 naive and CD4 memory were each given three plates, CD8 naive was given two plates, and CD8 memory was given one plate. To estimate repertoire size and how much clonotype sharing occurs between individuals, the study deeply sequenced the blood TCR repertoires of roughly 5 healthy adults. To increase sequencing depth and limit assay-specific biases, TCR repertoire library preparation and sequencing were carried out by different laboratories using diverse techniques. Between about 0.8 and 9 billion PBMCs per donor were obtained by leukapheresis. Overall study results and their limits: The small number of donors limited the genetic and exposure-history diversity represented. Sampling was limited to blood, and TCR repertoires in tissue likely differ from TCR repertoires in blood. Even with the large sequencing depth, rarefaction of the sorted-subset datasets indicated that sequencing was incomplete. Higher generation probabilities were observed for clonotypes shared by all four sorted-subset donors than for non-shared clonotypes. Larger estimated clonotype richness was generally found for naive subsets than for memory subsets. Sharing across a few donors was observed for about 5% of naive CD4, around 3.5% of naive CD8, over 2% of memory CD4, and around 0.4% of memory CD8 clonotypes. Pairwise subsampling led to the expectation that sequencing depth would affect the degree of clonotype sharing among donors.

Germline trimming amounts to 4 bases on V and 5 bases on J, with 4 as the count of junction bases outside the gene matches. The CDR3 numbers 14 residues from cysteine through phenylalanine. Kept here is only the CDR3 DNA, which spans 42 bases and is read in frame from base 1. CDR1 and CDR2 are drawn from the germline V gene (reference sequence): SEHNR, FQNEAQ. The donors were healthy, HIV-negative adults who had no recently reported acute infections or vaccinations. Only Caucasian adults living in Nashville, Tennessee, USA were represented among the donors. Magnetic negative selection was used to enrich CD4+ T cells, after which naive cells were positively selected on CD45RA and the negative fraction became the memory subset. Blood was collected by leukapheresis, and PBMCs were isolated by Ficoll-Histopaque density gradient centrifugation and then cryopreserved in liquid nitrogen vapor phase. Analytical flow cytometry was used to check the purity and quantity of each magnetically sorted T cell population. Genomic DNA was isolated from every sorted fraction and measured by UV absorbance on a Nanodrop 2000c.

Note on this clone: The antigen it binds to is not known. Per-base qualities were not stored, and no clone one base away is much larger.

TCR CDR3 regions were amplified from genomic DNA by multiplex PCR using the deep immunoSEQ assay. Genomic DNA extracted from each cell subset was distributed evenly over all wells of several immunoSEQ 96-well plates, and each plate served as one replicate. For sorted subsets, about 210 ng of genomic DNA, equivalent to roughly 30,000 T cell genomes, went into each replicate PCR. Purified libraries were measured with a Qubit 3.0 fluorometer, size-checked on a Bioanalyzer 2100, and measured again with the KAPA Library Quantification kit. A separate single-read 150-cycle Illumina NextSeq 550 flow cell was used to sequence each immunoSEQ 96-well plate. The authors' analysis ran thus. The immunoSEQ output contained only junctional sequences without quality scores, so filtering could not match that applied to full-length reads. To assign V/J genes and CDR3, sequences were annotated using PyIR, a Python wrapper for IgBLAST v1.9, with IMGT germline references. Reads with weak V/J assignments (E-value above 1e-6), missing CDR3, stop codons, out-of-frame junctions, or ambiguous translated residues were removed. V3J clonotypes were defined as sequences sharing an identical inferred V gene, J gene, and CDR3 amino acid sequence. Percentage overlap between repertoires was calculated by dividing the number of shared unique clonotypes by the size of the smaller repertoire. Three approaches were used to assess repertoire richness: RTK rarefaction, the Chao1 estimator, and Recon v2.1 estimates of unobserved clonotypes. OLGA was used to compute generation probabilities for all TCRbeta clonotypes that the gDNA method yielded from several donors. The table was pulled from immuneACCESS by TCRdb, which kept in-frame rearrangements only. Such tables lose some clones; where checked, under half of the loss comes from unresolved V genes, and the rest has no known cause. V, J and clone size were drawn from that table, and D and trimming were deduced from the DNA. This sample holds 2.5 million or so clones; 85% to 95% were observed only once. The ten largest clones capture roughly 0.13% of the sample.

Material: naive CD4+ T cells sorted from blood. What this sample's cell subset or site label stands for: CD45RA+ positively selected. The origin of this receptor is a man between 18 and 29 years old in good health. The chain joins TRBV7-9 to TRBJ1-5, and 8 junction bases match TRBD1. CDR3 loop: CASSSDRGYQPQHF. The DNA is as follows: TGTGCCAGCAGCTCCGACAGGGGATATCAGCCCCAGCATTTT.